One and the same sample provided the 20 T cell receptor beta chains below, sequenced in a study of metastatic and nonmetastatic thyroid tumors. Thyroid surgery was performed in patients who had received no treatment beforehand. TCRdb reanalyzed the PCR reads with MiXCR. The sample yields 30,000 to 35,000 clones, approximately 32% seen once. The specimen sequenced was blood. These receptors originate from a female donor with papillary thyroid cancer or a benign thyroid nodule (not recorded which). Some clones in this sample may be carry-over from other donors' samples.

The chain joins TRBV7-3 to TRBJ1-1, with a tentative D call TRBD1 (5 bases). The CDR3 length is 15 residues. Trimming cost V 1 base and J 6 bases, with 15 bases left between them. Germline loops: CDR1 SGHTA, CDR2 FQGTGA. The CDR3 DNA sequence: TGTGCCAGCAGCTTAAACCCCGGCCGGGGCGCTGAAGCTTTCTTT. The encoded protein is CASSLNPGRGAEAFF.

This clone was picked up a small number of times. DNA of the CDR3: TGTGCCAGCAGTGAGGGGGAAACATCATCGGAAAAACTGTTTTTT. Amino acids: CASSEGETSSEKLFF. The chain carries TRBV6-1 and TRBJ1-4, with D perhaps matching TRBD1 (5 bases). This CDR3 comprises 15 residues. V lost 3 bases and J 8 bases, leaving 16 bases between the germline ends. Germline V lookup: CDR1 MNHNS, CDR2 SASEGT.

This clone was counted a few times. One end of the junction does not line up with germline, which may come from a read error. This chain links TRBV6-1 with TRBJ2-7; TRBD1 or TRBD2 may be the D gene (5 bases each). CDR1 is MNHNS and CDR2 is SASEGT in the germline V gene. The CDR3 covers 14 residues. CDR3 sequence reads: CAISEGTFSYEQYF. Here the CDR3 DNA reads TGTGCCATCAGTGAAGGGACCTTTTCCTACGAGCAGTACTTC.

This clone was seen repeatedly, ten times or more. The V call is TRBV6-1, the J call TRBJ2-6; D remains ambiguous. V gave up 7 bases and J gave up 1 base, with 8 bases separating them. In germline, CDR1 is MNHNS, CDR2 SASEGT. This CDR3 contains 14 residues. The CDR3 is CASTSGSGANVLTF. The CDR3 bases are TGTGCCAGCACCTCCGGATCTGGGGCCAACGTCCTGACTTTC.

This clone showed up many times. The chain joins TRBV7-2 to TRBJ1-6; D is unresolved. The CDR3 extends over 15 amino acids. V was clipped by 1 base and J by 6 bases, with 10 bases between them. Germline assignment: CDR1 SGHTA and CDR2 FQGNSA. The CDR3 region is CASSLEAPTNSPLHF. Here the CDR3 DNA reads TGTGCCAGCAGCTTAGAGGCACCCACTAATTCACCCCTCCACTTT.

In its sample, this clone was seen many times. A read error is possible here, since a much larger clone lies one base away. Other DNA sequences within the sample encode an identical CDR3. The gene calls are TRBV10-1 and TRBJ1-5; D may be TRBD1 (5 bases). Deletions cut 2 bases from V and 7 bases from J, with 6 bases between. Germline V lookup: CDR1 WNHNN, CDR2 SYGVQD (reference sequence). The CDR3 has 12 amino acids. The CDR3 reads CASSETGQPQHF. The CDR3 DNA follows: TGCGCCAGCAGTGAGACAGGACAGCCCCAGCATTTT.

The table lists this clone with many counts. The gene calls are TRBV28 and TRBJ2-4, with 8 bases matching TRBD2. CDR1 MDHEN and CDR2 SYDVKM come from the germline V gene. V shed 5 bases and J 0 bases; nucleotides not matched to a gene: 9. The CDR3 sequence is 17 residues long. The CDR3 loop reads CASSPDRGGIAKNIQYF. The CDR3 DNA reads as TGTGCCAGCAGTCCCGACCGGGGGGGGATAGCCAAAAACATTCAGTACTTC.

Notes on this clone: With a much larger clone just one base away, this may be a read error. The chain combines TRBV11-2 with TRBJ2-5; D may be TRBD2 (6 bases). Germline V lookup: CDR1 SGHAT, CDR2 FQNNGV. CDR3 length: 13 residues. Deletions cut 1 base from V and 9 bases from J, with 12 bases between. CDR3 amino acids: CASSLGFPGAQYF. The CDR3 DNA reads TGTGCCAGCAGCTTAGGGTTCCCGGGGGCCCAGTACTTC.

This clone has a handful of counts. The chain is built from TRBV19 and TRBJ1-4, with D hard to call. The germline V gene encodes CDR1 LNHDA and CDR2 SQIVND (reference sequence). Trimming removed 6 bases at V and 2 bases at J, with 13 bases between. The CDR3 length is 15 residues. DNA of the CDR3: TGTGCCAGTAGCTCCTACCTAGGGACTAATGAAAAACTGTTTTTT. This sequence encodes CASSSYLGTNEKLFF.

This clone was observed a few times. The chain has TRBV27 and TRBJ2-7, with D possibly being TRBD1 (6 bases). The V and J ends lost 5 bases and 3 bases respectively, with 11 bases between them. This CDR3 has 13 residues. Germline CDR1 is MNHEY and CDR2 is SMNVEV (reference sequence). The CDR3 loop is CASSPTGIYEQYF. The CDR3, as DNA: TGTGCCAGCAGTCCTACAGGGATCTACGAGCAGTACTTC.

The CDR3 loop is CASSSRGWDSADTQYF. The CDR3 DNA sequence: TGTGCCAGCAGCTCCCGGGGGTGGGATTCGGCAGATACGCAGTATTTT. The V gene is TRBV11-2, the J gene TRBJ2-3, with TRBD2 as a possible D gene (6 bases). The CDR3 has 16 residues. The germline V gene has CDR1 SGHAT and CDR2 FQNNGV. V lost 4 bases, J lost 4 bases, and 18 bases lay in between.

This rearrangement joins TRBV12-3 or TRBV12-4 to TRBJ2-2, with D unresolved. The CDR3 spans 13 residues. V lost 7 bases and J 6 bases, leaving 12 bases between the germline ends. The DNA of the CDR3 is TGTGCCAGCACCCTTCAGTGGTCCGGGGAGCTGTTTTTT. It encodes CASTLQWSGELFF.

The sample holds a few counts of this clone. The gene calls are TRBV2 and TRBJ2-7, with 8 positions matching TRBD1. The V gene end was trimmed by 8 bases and the J gene end by 2 bases; junction bases not matched to a gene: 5. The CDR3 loop spans 13 amino acids. Per germline, CDR1 SNHLY and CDR2 FYNNEI. The CDR3 DNA reads as TGTGCCAGCGGTTGGACAGGGACCTACGAGCAGTACTTC. Its protein product is CASGWTGTYEQYF.

The rearrangement joins TRBV11-2 to TRBJ2-1, with 10 bases lining up with TRBD2. CDR1 and CDR2 (germline): SGHAT, FQNNGV. J lost 2 bases, V lost 0 bases, and 7 bases had no gene match. This CDR3 comprises 18 residues. The CDR3 DNA sequence: TGTGCCAGCAGCTTAGAACGTATAGCGGGGGGTGCCTACAATGAGCAGTTCTTC. Encoded protein: CASSLERIAGGAYNEQFF.

The rearrangement joins TRBV7-3 to TRBJ1-1, with unresolved D. The CDR3 contains 13 residues. Trimming removed 2 bases from V and 1 base from J, with 5 bases in between. Germline V CDR1 and CDR2: SGHTA, FQGTGA. CDR3 nucleotides: TGTGCCAGCAGCTTATCTTCGAACACTGAAGCTTTCTTT. Its translation: CASSLSSNTEAFF. The variable domain in full, with the rest retrieved from reference TRBV7-3 and TRBJ1-1, is GAGVSQTPSNKVTEKGKYVELRCDPISGHTALYWYRQSLGQGPEFLIYFQGTGAADDSGLPNDRFFAVRPEGSVSTLKIQRTERGDSAVYLCASSLSSNTEAFFGQGTRLTVV.

In this sample, this clone turned up a few times. The rearrangement links TRBV6-1 to TRBJ1-1; 8 bases line up with TRBD1. This CDR3 is 15 amino acids long. CDR1 MNHNS and CDR2 SASEGT come from the germline V gene. The J segment lost 1 base and the V segment lost 6 bases, leaving 7 bases of the junction unmatched. This CDR3 reads CASRTQGARNTEAFF. DNA of the CDR3: TGTGCCAGCAGAACCCAGGGGGCGAGGAACACTGAAGCTTTCTTT.

This clone has at least ten counts. The J gene is TRBJ1-6, the V gene TRBV4-1; no clear D. CDR1 is MGHRA and CDR2 is YSYEKL in the germline V gene. This CDR3 has 14 amino acids. V was shortened by 4 bases and J by 8 bases, with 12 bases between the two germline ends. This CDR3 reads CASSPQHNHSPLHF. The CDR3 DNA is TGCGCCAGCAGCCCTCAGCATAACCATTCACCCCTCCACTTT.

This clone showed up many times. The chain links TRBV11-3 to TRBJ2-5; 7 bases line up with TRBD2. The CDR3 extends over 18 amino acids. Germline V lookup: CDR1 SGHNT, CDR2 YENEEA. Losses at the gene ends were 3 bases for V and 3 bases for J; bases not matched to a gene: 16. The CDR3 sequence: CASSFRRSGLVSEETQYF. Here the CDR3 DNA reads TGTGCCAGCAGCTTTCGGCGGTCCGGACTAGTAAGTGAAGAGACCCAGTACTTC.

This clone occurred once. This chain connects TRBV4-1 to TRBJ2-7; maybe TRBD2 (5 bases). V was clipped by 1 base and J by 2 bases, with 12 bases between them. The CDR3 covers 15 residues. Germline V lookup: CDR1 MGHRA, CDR2 YSYEKL. CDR3: CASSQGAGPTYEQYF. The CDR3 DNA follows: TGCGCCAGCAGCCAAGGGGCGGGTCCTACCTACGAGCAGTACTTC.

About this clone itself: One junction end does not reproduce the germline sequence, and a read error may be involved. J is TRBJ1-4 and V is TRBV20-1, with a weak D call TRBD1 (6 bases). This CDR3 is built from 14 residues. Germline assignment: CDR1 DFQATT and CDR2 SNEGSKA (reference sequence). The CDR3 region has the DNA TGCATTGCTAGGATGGGGGCGCATAATGAAAAACTGTTTTTT. It translates to CIARMGAHNEKLFF.